This entry lists 26 T cell receptor beta chains sequenced from one sample in a study of beta chain features in type 1 diabetes. General study points: The study found moderately but significantly shorter TCRB CDR3s in all four CD4+ subsets of Type 1 diabetes patients.

As every portion of the isolated RNA was reverse transcribed, the sequencing read expressed TCRB transcripts. Sequencing was performed with immunoSEQ multiplex PCR; in TCRdb, only in-frame clones are kept and a portion is missing. Here the sample spans hundreds of thousands of clones, around an eighth being singletons. These receptors' antigens are unknown. Sequences were obtained from naive CD4+ T cells from blood. Source of these receptors: a young man with type 1 diabetes.

The chain joins TRBV4-3 to TRBJ1-6; 8 bases align to TRBD1. The CDR3 is made up of 13 amino acids. Trimming at V came to 4 bases and at J to 9 bases, leaving 2 bases not matched to a gene. Germline V lookup: CDR1 LGHNA, CDR2 YSLEER. CDR3 region: CASSLDRVSPLHF. CDR3 sequence (DNA): TGCGCCAGCAGCCTGGACAGGGTTTCACCCCTCCACTTT.

This clone appeared a single time. The V gene is TRBV29-1, the J gene TRBJ1-3; tentative D call: TRBD1 (5 bases). The CDR3 is 13 residues long. With 6 bases removed from V and 6 bases from J, the gap between germline ends came to 15 bases. Germline V CDR1 and CDR2: SQVTM, ANQGSEA. CDR3 DNA sequence: TGCAGCGTCGCAGGGAGTCGGGAAAACACCATATATTTT. Translated, it gives CSVAGSRENTIYF.

This clone has more than one count but fewer than ten. J is TRBJ1-6 and V is TRBV7-9; 7 nucleotides match TRBD1. The J segment lost 8 bases and the V segment lost 5 bases, leaving 6 bases of the junction unmatched. From germline, CDR1 is SEHNR and CDR2 FQNEAQ (reference sequence). The CDR3 is 14 amino acids. This chain's CDR3 is CASSVTGAHSPLHF. CDR3 bases: TGTGCCAGCAGCGTCACAGGGGCCCATTCACCCCTCCACTTT.

The rearrangement uses TRBV5-8 and TRBJ1-4, with D hard to call. CDR1 is SGHTS, CDR2 YDEGEE, per germline. The V gene lost 4 bases and the J gene lost 5 bases, with 12 bases spanning the gap. CDR3 length equals 14 residues. CDR3 in amino acids: CASSPGGWNEKLFF. The CDR3 coding sequence is TGTGCCAGCAGCCCGGGAGGGTGGAATGAAAAACTGTTTTTT.

This clone was found a few times. This chain connects TRBV7-2 to TRBJ2-3; D unresolved. Looked up from germline, CDR1 is SGHTA and CDR2 is FQGNSA. V lost 5 bases to trimming and J lost 2 bases, with 14 bases between them. The length of the CDR3 is 15 residues. The CDR3 sequence: CASSPDPFTTDTQYF. The CDR3 nucleotides are TGTGCCAGCAGCCCTGACCCATTTACCACAGATACGCAGTATTTT.

This chain links TRBV25-1 with TRBJ1-1; 8 bases agree with TRBD1. V was pared by 0 bases and J by 2 bases, with 5 bases of the junction left unmatched. From germline, CDR1 is MGHDK and CDR2 SYGVNS. CDR3 length equals 16 residues. CDR3 protein: CASSEYLGTGNTEAFF. CDR3 coding DNA: TGTGCCAGCAGTGAATACCTCGGGACAGGCAACACTGAAGCTTTCTTT.

This clone has just a few counts. V and J are TRBV7-9 and TRBJ2-2; TRBD2 might be the D (6 bases). CDR1 is SEHNR and CDR2 is FQNEAQ in the germline V gene (reference sequence). The CDR3 has 15 residues. V shed 7 bases and J shed 5 bases, with 17 bases lying between them. CDR3 sequence (DNA): TGTGCCAGCAACCTGGCGGGGCAGGGTACCGGGGAGCTGTTTTTT. It translates to CASNLAGQGTGELFF. Full variable domain (outside the CDR3, taken from reference TRBV7-9 and TRBJ2-2): DTGVSQNPRHKITKRGQNVTFRCDPISEHNRLYWYRQTLGQGPEFLTYFQNEAQLEKSRLLSDRFSAERPKGSFSTLEIQRTEQGDSAMYLCASNLAGQGTGELFFGEGSRLTVL.

V gene TRBV5-1 combines with J gene TRBJ2-5, with 9 bases fitting TRBD2. With 6 bases clipped from V and 3 bases from J, the junction kept 12 bases outside the gene matches. CDR3 length: 16 residues. CDR1 and CDR2 from the germline V gene are SGHRS and YFSETQ. DNA for the CDR3: TGCGCCAGCACCGACGGACTAGCGTCCCGAGAAGAGACCCAGTACTTC. It specifies CASTDGLASREETQYF.

This clone occurred a few times. The genes are TRBV4-2 and TRBJ1-4; 9 positions agree with TRBD1. Trimming removed 6 bases from V and 0 bases from J; junction bases left unmatched: 17. CDR3 length: 20 residues. The germline gives CDR1 LGHNA, CDR2 YNFKEQ. The CDR3 loop is CASRTLGAGQGFSTNEKLFF. CDR3 coding DNA: TGTGCCAGCAGAACCCTGGGAGCGGGACAGGGCTTCTCAACTAATGAAAAACTGTTTTTT.

V and J are TRBV4-2 and TRBJ2-7, with TRBD2 matching over 10 bases. This CDR3 is built from 15 residues. Germline V gene sequence: CDR1 LGHNA, CDR2 YNFKEQ. V shed 0 bases, J shed 3 bases, and the junction held 2 bases outside the gene matches. CDR3 loop: CASSQESSGGYEQYF. The CDR3 coding sequence is TGTGCCAGCAGCCAAGAATCTAGCGGGGGCTACGAGCAGTACTTC.

This clone was counted a few times. The DNA for the CDR3 is TGTGCCTGGAGTATCTACGGGGGAATCGATGGCTACACCTTC. This translates into CAWSIYGGIDGYTF. This chain joins TRBV30 and TRBJ1-2; D may be TRBD1 (5 bases). V was pared by 2 bases and J by 6 bases, with 16 bases between. The CDR3 length is 14 residues. CDR1 and CDR2 (germline): GTSNPN, SVGIG (reference sequence).

This chain links TRBV5-6 with TRBJ2-7; D is ambiguous. V was clipped by 3 bases and J by 7 bases, with 11 bases between them. Looked up from germline, CDR1 is SGHDT and CDR2 is YYEEEE. This CDR3 is built from 12 residues. For the CDR3, the DNA is TGTGCCAGCAGCTCCGCCGCGTGGGAGCAGTACTTC. Encoded protein: CASSSAAWEQYF.

This clone occurred a few times. The chain employs TRBV30 and TRBJ2-1; no clear D gene. There are 13 residues in the CDR3. Germline CDR1 is GTSNPN and CDR2 is SVGIG (reference sequence). Trimming took 8 bases from V and 7 from J, leaving 18 bases between them. The CDR3 nucleotides are TGTGCCGGCCACCCCGGTCTTGGGAATGAGCAGTTCTTC. Its protein product is CAGHPGLGNEQFF. Variable domain in full (rest from reference TRBV30 and TRBJ2-1): SQTIHQWPATLVQPVGSPLSLECTVEGTSNPNLYWYRQAAGRGLQLLFYSVGIGQISSEVPQNLSASRPQDRQFILSSKKLLLSDSGFYLCAGHPGLGNEQFFGPGTRLTVL.

This chain uses TRBV2 with TRBJ1-1; D is unclear. Trimming took 7 bases from V and 5 from J, leaving 14 bases between them. Germline V lookup: CDR1 SNHLY, CDR2 FYNNEI. CDR3 length equals 13 residues. CDR3 bases: TGTGCCAGCATTCGGGCCTTGAGGACTGAAGCTTTCTTT. This sequence encodes CASIRALRTEAFF.

The V gene is TRBV6-5, the J gene TRBJ1-2; D unclear. Germline V gene lookup returns CDR1 MNHEY and CDR2 SVGAGI. Trimming cost V 2 bases and J 0 bases, with 13 bases left between them. The CDR3 loop spans 16 amino acids. The CDR3 nucleotides are TGTGCCAGCAGTTACACCCCTACTCAAGCTAACTATGGCTACACCTTC. This codes for CASSYTPTQANYGYTF.

The genes are TRBV5-1 and TRBJ2-7, with 15 bases aligning to TRBD2. The germline CDR1 and CDR2 sequences are SGHRS and YFSETQ. V trimming: 4 bases; J trimming: 2 bases; junction bases outside the gene matches: 7. The CDR3 covers 17 residues. CDR3 loop: CASSIGTSGRLPYEQYF. DNA for the CDR3: TGCGCCAGCAGCATCGGGACTAGCGGGAGGTTACCCTACGAGCAGTACTTC.

The chain carries TRBV6-9 and TRBJ2-2; 7 bases fit TRBD1. Germline trimming cut 6 bases from V and 0 bases from J; bases unmatched to any gene: 16. The CDR3 sequence is 19 residues long. The germline CDR1 and CDR2 sequences are MNHGY and SVAAGI. DNA of the CDR3: TGTGCCAGCAGGCCTGGGACAGACCCCCGTTTGGCGAACACCGGGGAGCTGTTTTTT. This sequence encodes CASRPGTDPRLANTGELFF.

This rearrangement joins TRBV28 to TRBJ2-5; 7 bases fit TRBD1. With 2 bases clipped from V and 2 bases from J, the junction kept 11 bases outside the gene matches. Germline loops: CDR1 MDHEN, CDR2 SYDVKM. The CDR3 is 17 residues long. CDR3 nucleotides: TGTGCCAGCAGTTTAGGGGCGAGGGGGCGTTGGCAAGAGACCCAGTACTTC. It specifies CASSLGARGRWQETQYF.

This clone was seen a handful of times. The gene calls are TRBV29-1 and TRBJ2-3; no definite D call. Germline CDR1 is SQVTM and CDR2 is ANQGSEA. The V end lost 4 bases, the J end lost 3 bases, and 17 bases lay between the germline ends. The CDR3 contains 15 residues. CDR3 sequence (DNA): TGCAGCGTTGTGCCCCTAGGACCGATTACAGATACGCAGTATTTT. Translated, it gives CSVVPLGPITDTQYF.

There are a few counts of this clone. The chain recombines TRBV6-5 with TRBJ2-5; D perhaps matches TRBD1 (6 bases). The CDR3 contains 13 residues. The V end was cut by 6 bases, the J end by 7 bases, with 15 bases between. Germline CDR1 MNHEY, CDR2 SVGAGI. DNA of the CDR3: TGTGCCAGCAGGCACAGGGACCTCGGGACCCAGTACTTC. As protein: CASRHRDLGTQYF.

A few counts support this clone. The chain uses TRBV30 and TRBJ2-3, with 15 bases matching TRBD2. Germline V gene sequence: CDR1 GTSNPN, CDR2 SVGIG (reference sequence). The CDR3 covers 16 residues. The V gene end was trimmed by 2 bases and the J gene end by 6 bases; junction bases not matched to a gene: 6. The CDR3 nucleotides read TGTGCCTGGAGTCTAGGACTAGCGGGAGGGCGGGATACGCAGTATTTT. Translating it yields CAWSLGLAGGRDTQYF.

The rearrangement uses TRBV5-1 and TRBJ2-7, with 8 bases identical to TRBD1. CDR1 is SGHRS, CDR2 YFSETQ, per germline. The CDR3 is made up of 15 amino acids. The V gene end was trimmed by 3 bases and the J gene end by 3 bases; junction bases not matched to a gene: 8. The CDR3, as DNA: TGCGCCAGCAGCTCTTACTGGACAGGGAACTACGAGCAGTACTTC. Translated, it gives CASSSYWTGNYEQYF.

This clone has a handful of counts. J is TRBJ2-3 and V is TRBV5-1; D gene unclear. The V gene's germline CDR1 is SGHRS and CDR2 YFSETQ. This CDR3 has 14 amino acids. The V end was cut by 3 bases, the J end by 1 base, with 9 bases between. This chain's CDR3 is CASSSLGRTDTQYF. Here the CDR3 DNA reads TGCGCCAGCAGCTCTCTGGGCCGCACAGATACGCAGTATTTT.

The CDR3 sequence: CASSRMTGRAFF. The DNA of the CDR3 is TGTGCCAGCAGCCGAATGACAGGGAGGGCTTTCTTT. The chain is built from TRBV7-9 and TRBJ1-1; 7 bases are a match to TRBD1. From germline, CDR1 is SEHNR and CDR2 FQNEAQ (reference sequence). The CDR3 consists of 12 residues. The junction had 8 bases not matched to a gene; V was cut back by 5 bases and J by 11 bases.

This clone has just a few counts. V is TRBV7-2 and J is TRBJ2-3; TRBD2 aligns across 7 bases. V gave up 7 bases and J gave up 2 bases; unmatched junction bases: 9. CDR3 length equals 15 residues. Germline V gives CDR1 SGHTA, CDR2 FQGNSA. The CDR3 protein is CASTRGGPDTDTQYF. CDR3 coding DNA: TGTGCCAGCACAAGGGGAGGGCCTGACACAGATACGCAGTATTTT.

The V call is TRBV2, the J call TRBJ1-2; possible D gene TRBD1, 6 bases. Trimming left V 1 base short and J 5 bases short, with 8 bases between. The CDR3 runs 13 residues. The germline V gene encodes CDR1 SNHLY and CDR2 FYNNEI. CDR3 in amino acids: CASSEGDTYGYTF. The CDR3 DNA reads as TGTGCCAGCAGTGAAGGGGACACTTATGGCTACACCTTC. Drawing the rest from reference TRBV2 and TRBJ1-2, the complete variable domain is EPEVTQTPSHQVTQMGQEVILRCVPISNHLYFYWYRQILGQKVEFLVSFYNNEISEKSEIFDDQFSVERPDGSNFTLKIRSTKLEDSAMYFCASSEGDTYGYTFGSGTRLTVV.